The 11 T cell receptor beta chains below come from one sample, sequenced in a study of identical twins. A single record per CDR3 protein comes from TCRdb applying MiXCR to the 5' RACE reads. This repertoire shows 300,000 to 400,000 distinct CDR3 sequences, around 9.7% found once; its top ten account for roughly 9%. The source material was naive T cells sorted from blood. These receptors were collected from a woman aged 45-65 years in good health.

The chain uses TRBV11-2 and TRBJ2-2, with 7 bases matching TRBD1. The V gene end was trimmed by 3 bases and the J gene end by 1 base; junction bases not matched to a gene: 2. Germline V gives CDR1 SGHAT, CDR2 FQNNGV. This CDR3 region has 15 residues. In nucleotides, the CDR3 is TGTGCCAGCAGCTTCCGGGACAGGAACACCGGGGAGCTGTTTTTT. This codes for CASSFRDRNTGELFF.

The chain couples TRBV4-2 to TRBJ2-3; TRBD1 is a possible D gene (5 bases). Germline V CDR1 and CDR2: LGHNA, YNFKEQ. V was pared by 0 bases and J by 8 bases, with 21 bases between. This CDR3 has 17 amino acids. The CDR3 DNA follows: TGTGCCAGCAGCCAAGATCGTGACTCTACAACCAGGGTTACGCAGTATTTT. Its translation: CASSQDRDSTTRVTQYF.

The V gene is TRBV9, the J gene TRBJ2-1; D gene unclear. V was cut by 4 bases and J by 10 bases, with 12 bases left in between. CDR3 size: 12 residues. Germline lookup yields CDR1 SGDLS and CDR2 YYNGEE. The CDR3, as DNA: TGTGCCAGCAGCAACCAGTTGGACGAGCAGTTCTTC. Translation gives CASSNQLDEQFF.

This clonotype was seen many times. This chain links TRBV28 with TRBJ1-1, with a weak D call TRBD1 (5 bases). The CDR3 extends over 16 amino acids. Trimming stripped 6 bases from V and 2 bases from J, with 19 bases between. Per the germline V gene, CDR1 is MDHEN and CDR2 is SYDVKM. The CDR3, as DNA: TGTGCCAGCAGACAAGGGGTGAGACAGCCAAACACTGAAGCTTTCTTT. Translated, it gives CASRQGVRQPNTEAFF.

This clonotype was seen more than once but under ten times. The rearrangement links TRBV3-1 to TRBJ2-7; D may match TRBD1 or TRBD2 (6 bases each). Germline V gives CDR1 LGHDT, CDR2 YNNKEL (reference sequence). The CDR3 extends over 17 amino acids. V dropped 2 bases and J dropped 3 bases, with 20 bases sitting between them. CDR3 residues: CASSQWRGNPAGYEQYF. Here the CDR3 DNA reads TGTGCCAGCAGCCAATGGAGGGGGAACCCTGCGGGCTACGAGCAGTACTTC.

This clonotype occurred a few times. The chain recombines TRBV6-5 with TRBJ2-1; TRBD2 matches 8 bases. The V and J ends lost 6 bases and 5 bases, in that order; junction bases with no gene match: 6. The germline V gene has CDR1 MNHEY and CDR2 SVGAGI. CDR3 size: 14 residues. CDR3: CASSPRLAHNEQFF. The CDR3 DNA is TGTGCCAGCAGCCCTAGACTAGCGCACAATGAGCAGTTCTTC.

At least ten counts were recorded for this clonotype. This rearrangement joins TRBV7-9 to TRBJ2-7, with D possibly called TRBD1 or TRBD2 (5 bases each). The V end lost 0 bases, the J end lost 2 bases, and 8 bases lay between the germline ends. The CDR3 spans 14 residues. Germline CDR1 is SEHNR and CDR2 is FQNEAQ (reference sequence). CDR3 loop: CASSLAWGTYEQYF. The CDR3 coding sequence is TGTGCCAGCAGCTTAGCGTGGGGGACCTACGAGCAGTACTTC.

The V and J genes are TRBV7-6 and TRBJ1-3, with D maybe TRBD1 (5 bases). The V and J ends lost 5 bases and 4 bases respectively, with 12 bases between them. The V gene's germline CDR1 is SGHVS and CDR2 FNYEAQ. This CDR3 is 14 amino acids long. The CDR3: CASSARDVGNTIYF. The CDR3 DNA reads TGTGCCAGCAGCGCGCGGGACGTCGGAAACACCATATATTTT.

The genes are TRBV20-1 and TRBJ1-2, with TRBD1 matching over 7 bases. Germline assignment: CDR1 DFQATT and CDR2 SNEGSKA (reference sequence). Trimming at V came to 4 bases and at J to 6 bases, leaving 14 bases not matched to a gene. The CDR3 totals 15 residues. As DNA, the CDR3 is TGCAGTGCTATTACACCGGGGAACAGGGGAAATGGCTACACCTTC. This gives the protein CSAITPGNRGNGYTF.

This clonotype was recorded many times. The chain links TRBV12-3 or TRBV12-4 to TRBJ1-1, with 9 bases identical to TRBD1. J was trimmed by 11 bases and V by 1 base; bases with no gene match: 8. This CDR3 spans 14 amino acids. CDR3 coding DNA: TGTGCCAGCAGTTTAGAACAGGGGGCCCCAGTGGCTTTCTTT. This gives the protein CASSLEQGAPVAFF.

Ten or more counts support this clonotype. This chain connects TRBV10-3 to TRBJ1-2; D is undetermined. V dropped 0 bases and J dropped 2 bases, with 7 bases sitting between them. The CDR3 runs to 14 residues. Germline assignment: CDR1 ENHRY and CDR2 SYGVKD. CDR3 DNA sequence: TGTGCCATCAGTGAGTCTAGTGCGAACTATGGCTACACCTTC. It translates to CAISESSANYGYTF.